This paragraph covers one T cell receptor beta chain sequence. Within the sample, other DNA sequences also encode this same CDR3. With 0 bases removed from V and 0 bases from J, the gap between germline ends came to 9 bases. The germline V gene encodes CDR1 SGHRS and CDR2 YFSETQ. The CDR3 runs 15 residues. The sample originates from a study of blood T cell repertoires in COVID-19. Profiling relied on immunoSEQ multiplex PCR, and the TCRdb table lists in-frame clones only, not all of them. The sample lists around 250,000 clones; 88% were seen once. Sequenced input: PBMCs or T cells enriched from blood (not recorded which). The receptor was derived from a woman in her forties who had been exposed to COVID-19. The chain is built from TRBV5-1 and TRBJ1-1; no definite D call. The CDR3: CASSLASGLNTEAFF. CDR3 sequence (DNA): TGCGCCAGCAGCTTGGCCTCGGGTTTGAACACTGAAGCTTTCTTT. Drawing the rest from reference TRBV5-1 and TRBJ1-1, the complete variable domain is KAGVTQTPRYLIKTRGQQVTLSCSPISGHRSVSWYQQTPGQGLQFLFEYFSETQRNKGNFPGRFSGRQFSNSRSEMNVSTLELGDSALYLCASSLASGLNTEAFFGQGTRLTVV.